Listed here are 31 T cell receptor beta chains from one sample, sequenced in a study of T cell responses to AZD1222 COVID-19 vaccine. Sequencing was performed with immunoSEQ multiplex PCR; in TCRdb, only in-frame clones are kept and a portion is missing. Of under 200,000 clones detected, 90% appear once; the ten largest clones hold 1.5%. The specimen was peripheral blood, collected on day 0 of AZD1222 vaccination. The receptors here all came from an adult in good health.

The chain has TRBV28 and TRBJ2-7; D remains ambiguous. CDR1 MDHEN and CDR2 SYDVKM come from the germline V gene. The V end was cut by 5 bases, the J end by 3 bases, with 11 bases between. The CDR3 extends over 13 amino acids. The CDR3 loop is CASSRQPIYEQYF. The CDR3 region has the DNA TGTGCCAGCAGTCGACAACCAATCTACGAGCAGTACTTC.

The rearrangement links TRBV6-6 to TRBJ1-3; no definite D call. V gave up 5 bases and J gave up 0 bases, with 17 bases separating them. Germline V gives CDR1 MNHNY, CDR2 SVGAGI (reference sequence). This CDR3 is built from 17 residues. CDR3 bases: TGTGCCAGCAGTCTCCAAAACCCGGGATTCTCTGGAAACACCATATATTTT. Its protein is CASSLQNPGFSGNTIYF.

The chain carries TRBV5-1 and TRBJ1-6; D might be TRBD1 (6 bases). The germline V and J ends were trimmed by 3 bases and 7 bases, with 11 bases remaining between them. The CDR3 covers 14 residues. Germline values: CDR1 SGHRS, CDR2 YFSETQ. The CDR3 loop is CASSSGEANSPLHF. As DNA, the CDR3 is TGCGCCAGCAGCTCAGGGGAGGCGAATTCACCCCTCCACTTT. Filled out from reference TRBV5-1 and TRBJ1-6, the complete variable domain reads KAGVTQTPRYLIKTRGQQVTLSCSPISGHRSVSWYQQTPGQGLQFLFEYFSETQRNKGNFPGRFSGRQFSNSRSEMNVSTLELGDSALYLCASSSGEANSPLHFGNGTRLTVT.

The chain couples TRBV21-1 to TRBJ1-5. TRBV21-1 is recorded as a pseudogene. This CDR3 is 11 amino acids long. The CDR3: CASMGREAPFF. DNA for the CDR3: TGTGCCAGCATGGGAAGGGAGGCTCCCTTTTTT.

The V and J genes are TRBV20-1 and TRBJ1-2, with D unresolved. CDR1 DFQATT and CDR2 SNEGSKA come from the germline V gene (reference sequence). The CDR3 is 11 residues long. Trimming removed 3 bases from V and 8 bases from J, with 10 bases in between. The CDR3 spells CSASRQTGYTF. The CDR3 nucleotides read TGCAGTGCTAGTAGGCAGACGGGCTACACCTTC.

The rearrangement links TRBV3-1 (or the pseudogene TRBV3-2) to TRBJ2-5, with TRBD1 matching 7 bases. Germline V gene sequence: CDR1 LGHDT, CDR2 YNNKEL (reference sequence). After removal of 2 bases from V and 2 bases from J, the junction contained 8 bases not matched to a gene. This CDR3 comprises 16 residues. CDR3: CASSQRARGFQETQYF. The DNA for the CDR3 is TGTGCCAGCAGCCAAAGGGCCAGGGGGTTTCAAGAGACCCAGTACTTC.

The chain uses TRBV24-1 and TRBJ2-5, with 8 bases that match TRBD2. The CDR3 sequence is 17 residues long. CDR1 and CDR2 (germline): KGHDR, SFDVKD. The trim removed 4 bases at V and 3 bases at J, leaving 12 bases unmatched. The CDR3 DNA reads as TGTGCCACCAGTGACCCACTAGGCGGGGGGCGGGAAGAGACCCAGTACTTC. This translates into CATSDPLGGGREETQYF.

This chain links TRBV19 with TRBJ1-5; 9 positions agree with TRBD1. This CDR3 region has 13 residues. CDR1 and CDR2 (germline): LNHDA, SQIVND (reference sequence). Trimming at V came to 9 bases and at J to 5 bases, leaving 5 bases not matched to a gene. The CDR3 is CASRTGDHQPQHF. CDR3 nucleotide sequence: TGTGCCAGCAGGACAGGGGACCATCAGCCCCAGCATTTT.

This clone was picked up one time. This chain connects TRBV11-1 to TRBJ2-7; D is undetermined. This CDR3 contains 13 residues. Trimming took off 5 bases at V and 3 bases at J, with 11 bases between the two ends. The germline CDR1 and CDR2 sequences are SGHAT and FQDESV (reference sequence). The CDR3: CASSLRPYYEQYF. CDR3 nucleotide sequence: TGTGCCAGCAGCCTACGGCCTTACTACGAGCAGTACTTC.

The chain links TRBV5-8 to TRBJ1-1; 7 nucleotides match TRBD1. Germline values: CDR1 SGHTS, CDR2 YDEGEE. CDR3 size: 18 residues. Unmatched junction bases numbered 14, after V lost 3 bases and J lost 0 bases. The CDR3 region has the DNA TGTGCCAGCAGCTGGCAGAGAGACAGGGAGATAATGAACACTGAAGCTTTCTTT. Translating gives CASSWQRDREIMNTEAFF.

V usage is TRBV9 and J usage is TRBJ2-2; 8 bases match TRBD2. The germline V gene encodes CDR1 SGDLS and CDR2 YYNGEE. The CDR3 has 16 amino acids. V trimming: 4 bases; J trimming: 6 bases; junction bases outside the gene matches: 11. The CDR3 sequence: CASSLGTRGKAGELFF. The CDR3 DNA reads TGTGCCAGCAGCCTCGGGACTAGAGGGAAAGCCGGGGAGCTGTTTTTT.

V gene TRBV6-5 combines with J gene TRBJ1-5; no firm D call. Trimming stripped 5 bases from V and 6 bases from J, with 14 bases between. In germline, CDR1 is MNHEY, CDR2 SVGAGI. This CDR3 comprises 14 residues. CDR3 loop: CASSTGPTSQPQHF. The CDR3, as DNA: TGTGCCAGCAGTACGGGCCCCACCAGTCAGCCCCAGCATTTT.

This clone was observed a single time. Here the CDR3 reads CATSDTMDTAAQHF. CDR3 nucleotide sequence: TGTGCCACCAGTGATACAATGGACACTGCCGCCCAGCATTTT. The rearrangement joins TRBV24-1 to TRBJ1-5; D perhaps matches TRBD1 (5 bases). The CDR3 sequence is 14 residues long. Germline CDR1 reads KGHDR; CDR2 reads SFDVKD. Trimming stripped 3 bases from V and 11 bases from J, with 16 bases between.

The genes are TRBV6-5 and TRBJ2-7; 12 nucleotides align to TRBD2. CDR1 and CDR2 (germline): MNHEY, SVGAGI. The CDR3 contains 14 residues. The J segment lost 7 bases and the V segment lost 2 bases, leaving 3 bases of the junction unmatched. CDR3 in amino acids: CASSYGLAGMEQYF. The CDR3 DNA reads TGTGCCAGCAGTTACGGACTAGCGGGGATGGAGCAGTACTTC.

The J gene is TRBJ1-1, the V gene TRBV4-2, with 8 bases that match TRBD1. The CDR3 is 15 residues long. The trim removed 4 bases at V and 0 bases at J, leaving 4 bases unmatched. CDR1 is LGHNA, CDR2 YNFKEQ, per germline. The DNA of the CDR3 is TGTGCCAGCAGCCTGGGACAGGCTTTGAACACTGAAGCTTTCTTT. Protein: CASSLGQALNTEAFF.

The chain uses TRBV2 and TRBJ1-3; no reliable D call. This CDR3 contains 13 residues. Germline V gives CDR1 SNHLY, CDR2 FYNNEI. Trimming took 7 bases from V and 0 from J, leaving 7 bases between them. The CDR3 nucleotides are TGTGCCAGCACGAAGGACTCTGGAAACACCATATATTTT. This sequence encodes CASTKDSGNTIYF.

V is TRBV3-1 (or the pseudogene TRBV3-2) and J is TRBJ1-4; 9 bases agree with TRBD1. V gave up 1 base and J gave up 10 bases; unmatched junction bases: 4. CDR1 and CDR2 (germline): LGHDT, YNNKEL (reference sequence). This CDR3 comprises 14 residues. In nucleotides, the CDR3 is TGTGCCAGCAGCCAAGGGACAGGGGATGGAAAACTGTTTTTT. It is translated as CASSQGTGDGKLFF.

J is TRBJ1-2 and V is TRBV28; D might be TRBD1 (6 bases). This CDR3 is built from 14 residues. Germline V CDR1 and CDR2: MDHEN, SYDVKM. Trimming removed 6 bases at V and 6 bases at J, with 17 bases between. CDR3 amino acids: CASSQLGGWDGYTF. In DNA, the CDR3 is TGTGCCAGCAGCCAGTTGGGGGGCTGGGATGGCTACACCTTC.

This chain joins TRBV11-3 and TRBJ2-5, with unresolved D. This CDR3 is 14 amino acids long. The germline V and J ends were trimmed by 2 bases and 2 bases, with 9 bases remaining between them. Germline values: CDR1 SGHNT, CDR2 YENEEA. This chain's CDR3 is CASSLILQQETQYF. The CDR3 region has the DNA TGTGCCAGCAGCTTAATCCTGCAACAAGAGACCCAGTACTTC.

The CDR3 DNA follows: TGTGCCAGCAGTTTAGTCGGGGCCGGCAATCAGCCCCAGCATTTT. This encodes CASSLVGAGNQPQHF. The chain employs TRBV27 and TRBJ1-5, with a tentative D call TRBD1 (5 bases). Trimming left V 2 bases short and J 2 bases short, with 10 bases between. This CDR3 region has 15 residues. From germline, CDR1 is MNHEY and CDR2 SMNVEV (reference sequence).

This chain connects TRBV7-9 to TRBJ1-4; D is ambiguous. Trimming cost V 2 bases and J 7 bases, with 8 bases left between them. CDR1 is SEHNR, CDR2 FQNEAQ, per germline (reference sequence). This CDR3 is built from 13 residues. CDR3 residues: CASSLRESEKLFF. DNA of the CDR3: TGTGCCAGCAGCTTAAGGGAAAGTGAAAAACTGTTTTTT. Looking up the rest from reference TRBV7-9 and TRBJ1-4 gives the full variable domain: DTGVSQNPRHKITKRGQNVTFRCDPISEHNRLYWYRQTLGQGPEFLTYFQNEAQLEKSRLLSDRFSAERPKGSFSTLEIQRTEQGDSAMYLCASSLRESEKLFFGSGTQLSVL.

The chain uses TRBV7-9 and TRBJ1-1; the D gene is possibly TRBD1 (5 bases). Germline CDR1 reads SEHNR; CDR2 reads FQNEAQ (reference sequence). V lost 5 bases and J lost 11, with 15 bases in between. This CDR3 comprises 12 residues. CDR3 residues: CASSQDNRGAFF. CDR3 DNA sequence: TGTGCCAGCAGCCAGGACAACCGGGGGGCTTTCTTT.

The chain employs TRBV19 and TRBJ1-3, with TRBD1 matching over 7 bases. CDR3 size: 17 residues. The junction had 10 bases not matched to a gene; V was cut back by 5 bases and J by 0 bases. Per germline, CDR1 LNHDA and CDR2 SQIVND (reference sequence). The CDR3 nucleotides read TGTGCCAGTAGTGTGGGAGACAGGGTGCTCTCTGGAAACACCATATATTTT. Its translation is CASSVGDRVLSGNTIYF.

The chain employs TRBV24-1 and TRBJ1-2; D ambiguous. Germline V gene sequence: CDR1 KGHDR, CDR2 SFDVKD. This CDR3 spans 13 amino acids. Trimming took off 1 base at V and 8 bases at J, with 10 bases between the two ends. This CDR3 reads CATSDFEGSGYTF. The CDR3 coding sequence is TGTGCCACCAGTGATTTCGAGGGCTCCGGCTACACCTTC.

A word on this clone: Other nucleotide sequences in the sample specify the same CDR3. This chain links TRBV5-6 with TRBJ1-2; D is uncertain. The germline V gene encodes CDR1 SGHDT and CDR2 YYEEEE. Trimming shortened V by 0 bases and J by 2 bases, and 5 bases separated the two germline ends. The length of the CDR3 is 13 residues. In nucleotides, the CDR3 is TGTGCCAGCAGCTTGGACAGAAACTATGGCTACACCTTC. Residues: CASSLDRNYGYTF.

The J gene is TRBJ2-5, the V gene TRBV30; 8 bases align to TRBD1. Trimming cost V 8 bases and J 2 bases; bases outside gene matches: 7. The CDR3 length is 13 residues. The V gene's germline CDR1 is GTSNPN and CDR2 SVGIG (reference sequence). The CDR3 loop reads CAGTRTGQETQYF. The DNA of the CDR3 is TGTGCCGGCACTCGGACAGGGCAAGAGACCCAGTACTTC. Full variable domain (missing parts from reference TRBV30 and TRBJ2-5): SQTIHQWPATLVQPVGSPLSLECTVEGTSNPNLYWYRQAAGRGLQLLFYSVGIGQISSEVPQNLSASRPQDRQFILSSKKLLLSDSGFYLCAGTRTGQETQYFGPGTRLLVL.

This chain joins TRBV18 and TRBJ1-3; D is unresolved. The CDR3 is 15 residues long. With 6 bases removed from V and 0 bases from J, the gap between germline ends came to 12 bases. Germline V gene lookup returns CDR1 KGHSH and CDR2 LQKENI. The CDR3 region is CASSPRTLSGNTIYF. Written as DNA, the CDR3 is TGTGCCAGCTCGCCTAGGACTCTCTCTGGAAACACCATATATTTT.

This rearrangement joins TRBV7-2 to TRBJ1-1; possibly TRBD1 for D (5 bases). The CDR3 is made up of 18 amino acids. Germline loops: CDR1 SGHTA, CDR2 FQGNSA. Trimming took off 0 bases at V and 3 bases at J, with 20 bases between the two ends. CDR3 residues: CASSLAQTAGTHHTEAFF. The CDR3 nucleotides are TGTGCCAGCAGCTTAGCTCAGACCGCCGGGACCCACCACACTGAAGCTTTCTTT.

This clone has a handful of counts. The chain couples TRBV28 to TRBJ1-1; TRBD1 aligns across 7 bases. The V gene end was trimmed by 5 bases and the J gene end by 5 bases; junction bases not matched to a gene: 8. Per the germline V gene, CDR1 is MDHEN and CDR2 is SYDVKM. The CDR3 spans 14 residues. The CDR3 reads CASSPHRGGTEAFF. In nucleotides, the CDR3 is TGTGCCAGCAGTCCTCACAGGGGAGGGACTGAAGCTTTCTTT.

The J gene is TRBJ1-2, the V gene TRBV5-4, with a tentative D call TRBD1 (5 bases). This CDR3 has 14 amino acids. Trimming pared 0 bases from V and 7 bases from J, leaving 13 bases between. Germline V gives CDR1 SGHNT, CDR2 YYREEE (reference sequence). The CDR3 DNA reads as TGTGCCAGCAGCTTGGTGGGGGGAGGAGGTGGCTACACCTTC. Amino acids: CASSLVGGGGGYTF. The full variable domain, completed using reference TRBV5-4 and TRBJ1-2, is ETGVTQSPTHLIKTRGQQVTLRCSSQSGHNTVSWYQQALGQGPQFIFQYYREEENGRGNFPPRFSGLQFPNYSSELNVNALELDDSALYLCASSLVGGGGGYTFGSGTRLTVV.

This chain uses TRBV10-1 with TRBJ1-4; perhaps TRBD1 as D (5 bases). The V and J ends lost 3 bases and 6 bases respectively, with 8 bases between them. The CDR3 contains 13 residues. Germline lookup yields CDR1 WNHNN and CDR2 SYGVQD (reference sequence). CDR3 sequence reads: CASSEGVDEKLFF. The CDR3 region has the DNA TGCGCCAGCAGTGAAGGGGTAGATGAAAAACTGTTTTTT.